This TCR beta chain derives from a study of T cell responses to AZD1222 COVID-19 vaccine. Study context: Second-dose groups at about 4 or about 12 weeks were pooled.

Profiled with immunoSEQ multiplex PCR; TCRdb holds only in-frame clones, not every one. This table holds 150,000 or so clones, around 90% found once. Findings and caveats of the study: Donors skewed white British and female; clonal diversity was possibly underestimated. Once two AZD1222 doses were given, Spike-specific TCR breadth and depth went up. Every sample of the repertoires postdated the peak T cell response.

This clone appeared a single time. Its antigen is not known. V shed 2 bases and J shed 5 bases, with 13 bases lying between them. Germline V gene sequence: CDR1 LGHNT, CDR2 FRNRAP. The CDR3 is 14 amino acids. Here the sequenced sample was peripheral blood, taken on day 0 of AZD1222 vaccination. The rearrangement links TRBV12-5 to TRBJ2-7; D not resolved. The source is an adult in good health. The CDR3: CASGLPIEGNEQYF. The CDR3 coding sequence is TGTGCTAGTGGTTTGCCCATAGAAGGGAACGAGCAGTACTTC.